One T cell receptor beta chain is described in this entry. The source of the sample is a study of shared clonotypes between healthy human individuals. Per sorted-subset replicate PCR, input was approximately 210 ng DNA, representing roughly 29,000 T cell genomes. TCRdb's table, derived via immunoSEQ multiplex PCR, lists solely in-frame clones and lacks some. The sample lists some 2,500,000 clones; 85% to 95% were seen once. Germline V lookup: CDR1 SGHTA, CDR2 FQGTGA. The CDR3 spans 16 residues. V lost 5 bases to trimming and J lost 4 bases; unmatched junction nucleotides: 12. The chain links TRBV7-3 to TRBJ1-2; 8 nucleotides match TRBD1. This clonotype was obtained from a man aged 18 to 35 in good health. Some clones in this sample may be carry-over from other donors' samples. Sequencing was carried out using naive CD4+ T cells from PBMCs. Documented subset: CD45RA+ positively selected. CDR3 sequence reads: CASSQGAPGQGYGYTF. CDR3 bases: TGTGCCAGCAGCCAGGGGGCCCCCGGACAGGGCTATGGCTACACCTTC. Complete variable domain (other parts from reference TRBV7-3 and TRBJ1-2): GAGVSQTPSNKVTEKGKYVELRCDPISGHTALYWYRQSLGQGPEFLIYFQGTGAADDSGLPNDRFFAVRPEGSVSTLKIQRTERGDSAVYLCASSQGAPGQGYGYTFGSGTRLTVV.